This TCR beta chain derives from a study of beta chain features in type 1 diabetes. General observations from the study: When Type 1 diabetes patients were examined, their TCRB CDR3s proved moderately but significantly shorter in all four CD4+ subsets. cDNA sequencing could over-represent cells with high TCR expression.

Reverse transcribing all isolated RNA meant expressed TCRB transcripts were sequenced. Clones were sequenced by immunoSEQ multiplex PCR, and TCRdb holds only the in-frame ones, with some missing. Of roughly 250,000 clones listed, 20% are singletons. Germline V gene sequence: CDR1 SGHRS, CDR2 YFSETQ. Trimming pared 2 bases from V and 3 bases from J, leaving 15 bases between. The CDR3 runs to 15 residues. Turning to this clone: Its matching antigen is unknown.

The TCR originated in a woman between 40 and 55 years old with type 1 diabetes. This chain joins TRBV5-1 and TRBJ2-7, with D tentatively TRBD1 (6 bases). Material: naive CD4+ T cells from blood. CDR3 in DNA: TGCGCCAGCAGCTTATTCGAAGGACAGTACTACGAGCAGTACTTC. Protein product: CASSLFEGQYYEQYF.